This T cell receptor (beta chain) stems from a study of cytotoxic CD8 clonotypes in ibrutinib-treated CLL. Investigators sought sequencing depths of between 1 in 200,000 and 1 in 1 million T cells. Profiled with immunoSEQ multiplex PCR; TCRdb holds only in-frame clones, not every one. The sample carries just over 200,000 clones, 79% recorded once. Findings and caveats of the study: Patients showed higher baseline clonality than age-matched healthy donors, and it tracked circulating CD8+ T-cell counts.

This clone was detected a few times. What it binds is unknown. The sample was PBMCs, taken after 12 months of ibrutinib treatment. This TCR was recovered from a human donor with chronic lymphocytic leukemia.

In DNA, the CDR3 is TGTGCCAGTAGTATCGGGACAGGGTCAGTGGAGACCCAGTACTTC. Encoded protein: CASSIGTGSVETQYF. The chain uses TRBV19 and TRBJ2-5, with TRBD1 matching 9 bases. The germline gives CDR1 LNHDA, CDR2 SQIVND (reference sequence). The CDR3 length is 15 residues. Losses at the gene ends were 3 bases for V and 5 bases for J; bases not matched to a gene: 7.